Listed below are T cell receptor beta chains from one sample, sequenced in a study of OX40 agonist ivuxolimab in advanced cancers. The protocol was immunoSEQ multiplex PCR, while the TCRdb copy is restricted to in-frame clones and leaves out a portion. The repertoire includes about 84,000 clones, approximately 84% of them detected once, and about 2.5% sits in the top ten. Specimen: CD4+ or CD8+ T cells sorted from blood, collected in a trial of the OX40 agonist ivuxolimab. The source is an adult with an advanced solid tumor such as melanoma, head and neck, liver or kidney cancer. CDR3s include the opening cysteine and the closing phenylalanine or tryptophan. Fields, in order: V gene, J gene, D gene, clone size, CDR3 DNA, CDR3 protein. A D gene is named only where the DNA matches it firmly. Clone size is given for some rows only: seen once, a few or many times, or a class if the clone is expanded.

TRBV19,TRBJ1-2,TRBD1,.,TGTGCCAGTAATACAGCAGGGGGACATGGATCGTATGGCTACACCTTC,CASNTAGGHGSYGYTF
TRBV7-2,TRBJ1-1,TRBD1,.,TGTGCCAGCAGCCCCGACAGGGGTCCCGCTGAAGCTTTCTTT,CASSPDRGPAEAFF
TRBV6-5,TRBJ1-1,.,.,TGTGCCAGCAGTTACTCCTTCGCCTGGTTGGGCACTGAAGCTTTCTTT,CASSYSFAWLGTEAFF
TRBV30,TRBJ2-3,.,.,TGTGCCTGGGGACAGACCTTCAGGGATACGCAGTATTTT,CAWGQTFRDTQYF
TRBV5-1,TRBJ1-3,.,.,TGCGCCAGCCGCGACGGGGGGGCAGGTGGAAACACCATATATTTT,CASRDGGAGGNTIYF
TRBV13,TRBJ1-3,.,once,TGTGCCAGCAGCTCGTGGACAGTCAGCACTGGAAACACCATATATTTT,CASSSWTVSTGNTIYF
TRBV19,TRBJ2-6,.,.,TGTGCCAGTAGTAGAGACTCTGGGGCCAACGTCCTGACTTTC,CASSRDSGANVLTF
TRBV9,TRBJ2-2,TRBD1,few,TGTGCCAGCAGGAGGGACAGCGGCACCGGGGAGCTGTTTTTT,CASRRDSGTGELFF
TRBV30,TRBJ1-5,.,few,TGTGCCTGGAGTGTGACAGAAGGCCAGCCCCAGCATTTT,CAWSVTEGQPQHF
TRBV30,TRBJ1-3,.,once,TGTGCCTGGAGCGACTGGACCACCATATATTTT,CAWSDWTTIYF
TRBV4-3,TRBJ1-4,.,.,TGCGCCAGCAGCCAAGATCTAGGGGGGAGAACTAATGAAAAACTGTTTTTT,CASSQDLGGRTNEKLFF
TRBV4-1,TRBJ2-3,.,.,TGCGCCAGCAGCCAAGGGGTTTCAGGCCGGGGCGAAGATACGCAGTATTTT,CASSQGVSGRGEDTQYF
TRBV5-1,TRBJ1-3,.,.,TGCGCCAGCAGCTTGGTCTACTCTGGAAACACCATATATTTT,CASSLVYSGNTIYF
TRBV29-1,TRBJ1-4,.,.,TGCAGCGTTGTTCGGACGGGAAAACTGTTTTTT,CSVVRTGKLFF
TRBV6-5,TRBJ1-1,.,.,TGTGCCAGCAGGTTACTCATGAACACTGAAGCTTTCTTT,CASRLLMNTEAFF
TRBV27,TRBJ2-3,TRBD2,.,TGTGCCAGCAGGGGGGGCAGCGGGGGTACGACAGATACGCAGTATTTT,CASRGGSGGTTDTQYF
TRBV29-1,TRBJ2-5,.,.,TGCAGCGTTGAAGAGGGGGGCGCGCGGACCCAGTACTTC,CSVEEGGARTQYF
TRBV5-6,TRBJ2-1,TRBD1,.,TGTGCCAGCACCGGGACAGGGTACAATGAGCAGTTCTTC,CASTGTGYNEQFF
TRBV5-8,TRBJ1-5,.,.,TGTGCCAGCAGCTTGTTCAGCAATCAGCCCCAGCATTTT,CASSLFSNQPQHF
TRBV9,TRBJ2-1,.,.,TGTGCCAGCAGCGTAGCAGGGGCTAATGAGCAGTTCTTC,CASSVAGANEQFF
TRBV5-4,TRBJ2-1,.,.,TGTGCCAGCAGCTTGGAAAGGAGCTCCTACAATGAGCAGTTCTTC,CASSLERSSYNEQFF
TRBV7-9,TRBJ2-1,.,.,TGTGCCAGCAGGAGAGAGAGCAATGAGCAGTTCTTC,CASRRESNEQFF
TRBV28,TRBJ1-2,.,.,TGTGCCAGCAGTTTAGCAGGGTTTGGGGGCTACACCTTC,CASSLAGFGGYTF
TRBV5-1,TRBJ2-3,.,.,TGCGCCAGCAGCTTGGCGGGGACCACAGATACGCAGTATTTT,CASSLAGTTDTQYF
TRBV9,TRBJ2-5,.,.,TGTGCCAGCAGCCCCCGACAAGCGCTGAGCGAGACCCAGTACTTC,CASSPRQALSETQYF
TRBV27,TRBJ2-2,.,.,TGTGCCAGCAGTTCGGGCAGGGTGGCCGGGGAGCTGTTTTTT,CASSSGRVAGELFF
TRBV7-2,TRBJ2-1,TRBD2,once,TGTGCCAGCAGCTTACCGGGACTAGGAGACAATGAGCAGTTCTTC,CASSLPGLGDNEQFF
TRBV5-4,TRBJ1-1,.,.,TGTGCCAGCAGCCAATGGACAGCCAGGAACACTGAAGCTTTCTTT,CASSQWTARNTEAFF
TRBV2,TRBJ1-1,.,.,TGTGCCAGCTTGGCCGGGGGGGCGGACACTGAAGCTTTCTTT,CASLAGGADTEAFF
TRBV5-4,TRBJ1-4,.,.,TGTGCCAGCAGCTTAGGAGGGGCCGCAACTAATGAAAAACTGTTTTTT,CASSLGGAATNEKLFF
TRBV6-1,TRBJ2-4,.,few,TGTGCCAGCAGTGAATCGACAGTAGCCAAAAACATTCAGTACTTC,CASSESTVAKNIQYF
TRBV6-6,TRBJ2-5,TRBD1,.,TGTGCCAGCAGTAAGTCCGGGACAGAGGTGGAGACCCAGTACTTC,CASSKSGTEVETQYF
TRBV23-1,TRBJ1-5,.,few,TGCGCCAGCAGTCATCGGGGGTCCTATCACCAGCCCCAGCATTTT,CASSHRGSYHQPQHF
TRBV19,TRBJ1-6,TRBD1,.,TGTGCCAGTAGTGTCACCGGGACAGGGGGATTCAATTCACCCCTCCACTTT,CASSVTGTGGFNSPLHF
TRBV2,TRBJ1-5,.,.,TGTGCCAGCAGGCACAGGGAGGGCAATCAGCCCCAGCATTTT,CASRHREGNQPQHF
TRBV28,TRBJ1-6,TRBD1,once,TGTGCCAGCAGATCGAGACAGGGCTCCTATAATTCACCCCTCCACTTT,CASRSRQGSYNSPLHF
TRBV6-4,TRBJ1-6,.,.,TGTGCCAGCAGTGACGGAAACAGGCGTTCGCCCCTCCACTTT,CASSDGNRRSPLHF
TRBV7-8,TRBJ2-1,TRBD1,.,TGTGCCAGCAGCTCCCGACAGGGGGCTACCTACAATGAGCAGTTCTTC,CASSSRQGATYNEQFF
TRBV7-9,TRBJ1-6,.,.,TGTGCCAGCAGCTTAGAGGGTTCACCCCTCCACTTT,CASSLEGSPLHF
TRBV5-1,TRBJ2-5,TRBD1,.,TGCGCCAGCAGCTTGATGTTTCAGGGGGCCGGAGAGACCCAGTACTTC,CASSLMFQGAGETQYF
TRBV9,TRBJ2-7,TRBD1,.,TGTGCCAGCTCCGTCTCCGGGACAGGCCACGAGCAGTACTTC,CASSVSGTGHEQYF
TRBV7-9,TRBJ2-1,TRBD1,.,TGTGCCAGCAGCTTAACGACAGGGGGCCCACCTAGCTCCTACAATGAGCAGTTCTTC,CASSLTTGGPPSSYNEQFF
TRBV7-9,TRBJ2-7,.,.,TGTGCCAGCTCTGGGGCACAGCAGTACTTC,CASSGAQQYF
TRBV27,TRBJ1-2,TRBD1,.,TGTGCCAGCAAATCAGAGGGACAGGGCAATGGCTACACCTTC,CASKSEGQGNGYTF
TRBV7-9,TRBJ1-3,.,.,TGTGCCAGCAGCATCCAGGGGTCTGGAAACACCATATATTTT,CASSIQGSGNTIYF
TRBV28,TRBJ1-4,.,.,TGTGCCAGCATCAGCAATAATGAAAAACTGTTTTTT,CASISNNEKLFF
TRBV28,TRBJ1-6,.,.,TGTGCCAGCAGTTTAGGCCGGGACTTCAATAATTCACCCCTCCACTTT,CASSLGRDFNNSPLHF
TRBV11-1,TRBJ2-2,.,once,TGTGCCAGCAGTGACAACACCGGGGAGCTGTTTTTT,CASSDNTGELFF
TRBV7-3,TRBJ2-1,.,.,TGTGCCAGCAGCTTAGGCAGGACCAATGAGCAGTTCTTC,CASSLGRTNEQFF
TRBV9,TRBJ2-7,TRBD2,.,TGTGCCAGCAGCCTGTCCGGGACTAGCCCCTACGAGCAGTACTTC,CASSLSGTSPYEQYF
TRBV4-1,TRBJ1-3,.,.,TGCGCCAGCAGCCAAGATAAAGAGGGCCCTGGAAACACCATATATTTT,CASSQDKEGPGNTIYF
TRBV6-6,TRBJ1-4,.,.,TGTGCCAGCAGTTACGGGCCTCAGTGGGAAAAACTGTTTTTT,CASSYGPQWEKLFF